This T cell receptor beta chain was documented in a study of T cells in tumors after PD-1 blockade. About the study: Patients received pembrolizumab 200 mg every 3 weeks or cemiplimab 350 mg every 2 weeks. Blood samples averaged around 110,000 templates (range roughly 24,000-280,000) and roughly 39,000 unique clonotypes. During anti-PD-1 treatment, some patients continued daily vismodegib 150 mg. Study results and caveats: Peripheral recruitment is suggested, as some novel exhausted tumor clones were in pre-treatment blood.

Sequencing was performed with immunoSEQ multiplex PCR; in TCRdb, only in-frame clones are kept and a portion is missing. The table lists about 63,000 clones, around 72% of them singletons. CDR1 and CDR2 from the germline V gene are SNHLY and FYNNEI. The CDR3 has 17 residues. The trim removed 5 bases at V and 0 bases at J, leaving 8 bases unmatched. Turning to this clone: The antigen remains unidentified.

The sequencing used PBMCs, collected after anti-PD-1 treatment. The chain uses TRBV2 and TRBJ2-4, with 9 bases that match TRBD1. The receptor was isolated from a human donor with basal cell carcinoma. The CDR3 DNA sequence: TGTGCCAGCAGTACGGGACAGGGAGGTTTAGCCAAAAACATTCAGTACTTC. It is translated as CASSTGQGGLAKNIQYF. The complete variable domain, with remaining parts taken from reference TRBV2 and TRBJ2-4, reads EPEVTQTPSHQVTQMGQEVILRCVPISNHLYFYWYRQILGQKVEFLVSFYNNEISEKSEIFDDQFSVERPDGSNFTLKIRSTKLEDSAMYFCASSTGQGGLAKNIQYFGAGTRLSVL.